What follows describes a single TCR beta chain. Profiled with immunoSEQ multiplex PCR; TCRdb holds only in-frame clones, not every one. The repertoire includes roughly 100,000 clones, 69% of them detected once, and roughly 6.2% sits in the top ten. This sample is drawn from a study of blood T cell repertoires in COVID-19. CDR3 size: 12 residues. CDR1 is MDHEN and CDR2 is SYDVKM in the germline V gene. V lost 8 bases to trimming and J lost 2 bases, with 10 bases between them. The source is a man aged 80 or over with acute or convalescent COVID-19. This chain connects TRBV28 to TRBJ2-7, with D tentatively TRBD2 (6 bases). The sequenced sample was peripheral blood. The CDR3 is CASCAGTYEQYF. CDR3 DNA sequence: TGTGCCAGCTGTGCGGGAACCTACGAGCAGTACTTC.